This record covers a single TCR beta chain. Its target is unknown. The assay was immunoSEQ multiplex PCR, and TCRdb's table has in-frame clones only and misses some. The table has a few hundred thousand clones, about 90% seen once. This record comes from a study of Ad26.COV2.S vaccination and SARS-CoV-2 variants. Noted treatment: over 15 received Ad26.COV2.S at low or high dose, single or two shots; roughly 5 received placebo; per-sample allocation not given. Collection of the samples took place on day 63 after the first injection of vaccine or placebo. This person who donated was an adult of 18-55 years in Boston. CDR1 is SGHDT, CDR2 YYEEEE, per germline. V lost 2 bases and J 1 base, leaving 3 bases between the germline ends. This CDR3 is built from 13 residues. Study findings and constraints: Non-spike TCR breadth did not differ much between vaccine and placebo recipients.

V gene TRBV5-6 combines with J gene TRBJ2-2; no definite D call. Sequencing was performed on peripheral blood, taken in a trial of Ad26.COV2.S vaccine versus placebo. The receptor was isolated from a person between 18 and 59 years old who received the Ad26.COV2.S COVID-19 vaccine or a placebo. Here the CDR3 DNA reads TGTGCCAGCAGCTTCGGGAACACCGGGGAGCTGTTTTTT. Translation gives CASSFGNTGELFF. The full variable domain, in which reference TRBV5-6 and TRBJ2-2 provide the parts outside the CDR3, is DAGVTQSPTHLIKTRGQQVTLRCSPKSGHDTVSWYQQALGQGPQFIFQYYEEEERQRGNFPDRFSGHQFPNYSSELNVNALLLGDSALYLCASSFGNTGELFFGEGSRLTVL.